The clone carrying this T cell receptor (beta chain) was counted a few times. Its specificity is not known. PCR was performed a second time for about 7 to 12 cycles using a sample-barcoded 5' primer and a J-beta primer mix. TCRdb reanalysed the 5' RACE reads using MiXCR and keeps one entry per CDR3 protein. The data hold approximately 810,000 distinct CDR3 sequences, with about 36% observed a single time. The sample is drawn from a study of blood T cells in healthy people across ages. Whole-study context: Template switching caught about one barcoded beta molecule for each two T cells.

Between the trimmed V and J ends, which lost 1 base and 3 bases, there was a span of 13 bases. CDR1 and CDR2 (germline): LNHNV, YYDKDF (reference sequence). The CDR3 is 16 residues long. Overall study findings and caveats: Naive T cell percentage and TCR beta diversity correlated strongly. Aged donors had fewer naive CD4+ cells and lower diversity than long-lived donors.

Donors ranged from about 6 to 90 years old and were healthy Caucasians in Russia. The J gene is TRBJ1-5, the V gene TRBV15; perhaps TRBD1 as D (6 bases). This sequence was found in a young man in good health. Sequenced input: blood. CDR3 protein: CATSRVGDTYNQPQHF. The CDR3, as DNA: TGTGCCACCAGCAGAGTAGGGGACACCTACAATCAGCCCCAGCATTTT. The entire variable domain, with the rest obtained from reference TRBV15 and TRBJ1-5, is as follows: DAMVIQNPRYQVTQFGKPVTLSCSQTLNHNVMYWYQQKSSQAPKLLFHYYDKDFNNEADTPDNFQSRRPNTSFCFLDIRSPGLGDTAMYLCATSRVGDTYNQPQHFGDGTRLSIL.